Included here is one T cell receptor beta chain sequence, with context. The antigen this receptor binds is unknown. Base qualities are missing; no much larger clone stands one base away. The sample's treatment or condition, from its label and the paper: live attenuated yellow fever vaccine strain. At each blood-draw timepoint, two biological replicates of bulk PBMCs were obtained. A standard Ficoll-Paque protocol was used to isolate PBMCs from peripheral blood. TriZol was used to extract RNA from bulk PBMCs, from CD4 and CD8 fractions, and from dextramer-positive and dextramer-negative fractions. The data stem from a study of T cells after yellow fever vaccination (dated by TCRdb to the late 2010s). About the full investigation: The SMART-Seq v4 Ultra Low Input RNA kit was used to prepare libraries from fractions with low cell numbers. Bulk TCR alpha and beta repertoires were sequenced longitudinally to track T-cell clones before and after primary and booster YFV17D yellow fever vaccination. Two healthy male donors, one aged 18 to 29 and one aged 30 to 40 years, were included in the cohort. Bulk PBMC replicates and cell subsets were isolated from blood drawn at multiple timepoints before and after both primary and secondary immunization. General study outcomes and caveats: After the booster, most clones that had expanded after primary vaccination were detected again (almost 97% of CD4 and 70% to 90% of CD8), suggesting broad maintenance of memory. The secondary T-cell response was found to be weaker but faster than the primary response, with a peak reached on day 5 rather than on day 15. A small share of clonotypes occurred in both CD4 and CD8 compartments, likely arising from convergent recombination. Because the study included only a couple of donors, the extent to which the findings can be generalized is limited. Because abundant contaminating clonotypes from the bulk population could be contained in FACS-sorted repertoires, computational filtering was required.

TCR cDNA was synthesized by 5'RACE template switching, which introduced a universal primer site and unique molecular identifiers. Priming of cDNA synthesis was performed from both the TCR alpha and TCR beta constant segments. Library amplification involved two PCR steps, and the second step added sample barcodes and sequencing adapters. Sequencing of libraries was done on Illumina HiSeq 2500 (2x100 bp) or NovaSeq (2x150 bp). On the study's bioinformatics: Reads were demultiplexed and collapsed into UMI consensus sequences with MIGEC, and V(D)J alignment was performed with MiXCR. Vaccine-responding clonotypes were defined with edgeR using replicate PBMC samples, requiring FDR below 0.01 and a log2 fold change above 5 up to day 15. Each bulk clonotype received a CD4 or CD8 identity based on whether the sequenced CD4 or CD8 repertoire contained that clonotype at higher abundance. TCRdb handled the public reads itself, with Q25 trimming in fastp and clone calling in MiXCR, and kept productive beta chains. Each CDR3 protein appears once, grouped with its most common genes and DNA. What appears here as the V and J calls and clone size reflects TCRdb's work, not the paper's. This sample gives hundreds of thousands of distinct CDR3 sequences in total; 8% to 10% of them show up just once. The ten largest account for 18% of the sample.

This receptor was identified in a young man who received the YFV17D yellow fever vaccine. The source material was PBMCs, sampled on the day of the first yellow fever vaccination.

The encoded CDR3 is CASSARGGGALGDTQYF. The bases are TGTGCCAGCAGCGCCCGCGGGGGGGGGGCATTAGGAGATACGCAGTATTTT. The chain couples TRBV7-2 to TRBJ2-3, with 9 junctional bases fitting TRBD2. Taken from cysteine to phenylalanine, the CDR3 has 17 residues. Only CDR3 DNA is held: 51 bases, read in frame from base 1. Compared with germline, V lacks 5 bases and J lacks 5 bases; bases without a gene match: 14. Taken from the germline V gene, the CDR1 and CDR2 loops are SGHTA and FQGNSA.